This T cell receptor (beta chain) derives from a study of OX40 agonist ivuxolimab in advanced cancers. As for the study more broadly: The costimulatory receptor OX40 (CD134) was targeted by ivuxolimab, a fully human IgG2 agonistic monoclonal antibody. Intravenous ivuxolimab was administered to patients every 2 weeks at six dose levels: 0.01, 0.1, 0.3, 1.5, 3 and 10 mg/kg. Of the 50 to 55 patients in dose escalation, around 19 had hepatocellular carcinoma, about 15 had melanoma, 9 had renal cell carcinoma and 9 had head and neck cancer. In the dose-escalation cohort, 70% to 90% of patients were male, and the mean age was roughly 60 years with a range of about 20 to 79. Patients were allowed to have had prior anti-PD-1, anti-PD-L1 or anti-CTLA-4 therapy, and approximately 40% of the dose-escalation patients had previously received checkpoint inhibitors. Three dose-escalation patients achieved partial responses, one with hepatocellular carcinoma and two with cutaneous melanoma. Peripheral TCRbeta sequencing aimed to test whether ivuxolimab altered TCR sequence diversity and caused clonal T-cell expansion. The paper reports the monotherapy dose-escalation portion (N = 52 patients) of the phase I ivuxolimab trial. Findings and caveats that apply to the study as a whole: In partial responders in the 0.1-3.0 mg/kg groups, normalized peripheral clonal expansion was found to be among the lowest, especially among CD8+ T cells. At doses from 0.1 to 3.0 mg/kg, clonal expansion was seen in both CD4+ and CD8+ blood T cells between baseline and week 6. On average, CD8+ T cells showed more expanded clones than CD4+ T cells after ivuxolimab. Which antigens the clonally expanded peripheral T cells were specific for was not determined. Low levels of normalized T-cell clonal expansion were also seen in some nonresponding patients.

The trial excluded patients who had a history of autoimmune disease or were on systemic immunosuppression. In every dose cohort, peripheral blood was drawn for TCR sequencing at baseline, cycle 4 day 1, and cycle 7 day 1. The samples were drawn from a first-in-human, open-label, multicenter phase I dose-escalation trial of ivuxolimab. Adults with locally advanced or metastatic head and neck squamous cell, hepatocellular, melanoma or renal cell carcinoma were enrolled in the trial. Before TCR sequencing, CD4+ and CD8+ T cells were separately sorted from peripheral blood. This clone was detected only once. There is no known antigen for this receptor. Base quality data are lacking; no much larger clone is found one base away. The CDR3 covers 15 residues, taking in both the cysteine and the phenylalanine. Here the CDR3 DNA is all that survives: 45 bases in frame from base 1. The CDR1 and CDR2 encoded by the germline V gene (reference sequence) are LNHNV and YYDKDF. Relative to germline, V is 6 bases shorter and J is 0 bases shorter, with 12 bases between their ends.

Genomic DNA was isolated from the sorted cells so that the TCRbeta CDR3 region could be sequenced. TCRbeta CDR3 regions were sequenced using the immunoSEQ Assay. TCRdb obtained this table from immuneACCESS and retained in-frame rearrangements with V and J assigned. These tables miss some clones; where compared with another copy, unresolved V genes account for less than half of the shortfall, and the remainder is unexplained. Within this sample are about 58,000 clones, with around nine tenths of them counted one time only. The ten largest clones take up 3% to 4% of the sample. The V gene is TRBV15 and the J gene is TRBJ1-5; the D segment could be TRBD1, given 6 matching bases. This receptor was identified in an adult with an advanced solid tumor such as melanoma, head and neck, liver or kidney cancer. Sample: CD4+ or CD8+ T cells sorted from blood, taken in a trial of the OX40 agonist ivuxolimab. The CDR3 region reads CATSHRVDSNQPQHF. The nucleotides read TGTGCCACCAGTCACAGGGTCGATAGCAATCAGCCCCAGCATTTT. With the rest looked up from the reference TRBV15 and TRBJ1-5 genes rather than sequenced, the full variable domain is DAMVIQNPRYQVTQFGKPVTLSCSQTLNHNVMYWYQQKSSQAPKLLFHYYDKDFNNEADTPDNFQSRRPNTSFCFLDIRSPGLGDTAMYLCATSHRVDSNQPQHFGDGTRLSIL.